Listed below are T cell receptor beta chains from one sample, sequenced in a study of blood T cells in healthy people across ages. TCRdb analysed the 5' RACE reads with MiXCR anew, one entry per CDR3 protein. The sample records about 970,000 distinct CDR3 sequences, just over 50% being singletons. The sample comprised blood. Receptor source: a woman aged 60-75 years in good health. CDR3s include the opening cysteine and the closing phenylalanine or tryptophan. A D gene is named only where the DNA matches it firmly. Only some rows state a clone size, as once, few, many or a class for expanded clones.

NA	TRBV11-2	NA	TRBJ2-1	TGTGCCAGCGCCCCTCTAAGGGTTGTGTGGGGTTATGAGCAGTTCTTC	CASAPLRVVWGYEQFF
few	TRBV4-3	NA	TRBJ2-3	TGCGCCAGCAGCCAATCGTCTCGGTCCGAGGATACGCAGTATTTT	CASSQSSRSEDTQYF
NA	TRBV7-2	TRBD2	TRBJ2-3	TGTGCCAGCAGCTTAGGGGTAGCGGGGAACACAGATACGCAGTATTTT	CASSLGVAGNTDTQYF
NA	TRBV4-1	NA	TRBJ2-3	TGCGCCAGCAGCCAAGGGTACGATACGCAGTATTTT	CASSQGYDTQYF
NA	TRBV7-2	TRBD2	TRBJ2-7	TGTGCCAGCAGCCAACAGGGACTAGCGGGAGTTAACGAGCAGTACTTC	CASSQQGLAGVNEQYF
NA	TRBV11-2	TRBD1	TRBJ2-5	TGTGCCAGCAGCCACGTTCCACAGGGGGGTGGGACCCAGTACTTC	CASSHVPQGGGTQYF
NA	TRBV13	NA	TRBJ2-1	TGTGCCAGCAGCTTAGGCCTAGGCAGGTTTCATCACAATGAGCAGTTCTTC	CASSLGLGRFHHNEQFF
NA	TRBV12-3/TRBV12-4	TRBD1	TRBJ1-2	TGTGCCACAAGGACAGGCCTCTATGGCTACACCTTC	CATRTGLYGYTF
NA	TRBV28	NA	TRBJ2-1	TGTGCCAGCATCCAGGGGAGGGACAATGAGCAGTTCTTC	CASIQGRDNEQFF
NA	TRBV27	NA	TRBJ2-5	TGTGCCAGCAGTTTATCGATAGCTCTAGTGGAAACCCAGTACTTC	CASSLSIALVETQYF
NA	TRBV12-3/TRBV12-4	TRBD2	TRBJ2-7	TGTGCCAGCAGTTTAGGGGTGACTAGCGGGGTCTACGAGCAGTACTTC	CASSLGVTSGVYEQYF
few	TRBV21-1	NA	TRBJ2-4	TGTGCCAGCAGCAGGGGGCCGGAGACTTACAAAAACATTCAGTACTTC	CASSRGPETYKNIQYF
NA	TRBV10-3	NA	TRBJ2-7	TGTGCCATCAACATGGGCAGCCAATACGAGCAGTACTTC	CAINMGSQYEQYF
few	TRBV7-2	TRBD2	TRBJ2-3	TGTGCCAAGACTAGCGGGATGACAGATACGCAGTATTTT	CAKTSGMTDTQYF
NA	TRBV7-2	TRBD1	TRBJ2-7	TGTGCCAGCAGCCTGACAGGGGGAATAGCCTACGAGCAGTACTTC	CASSLTGGIAYEQYF
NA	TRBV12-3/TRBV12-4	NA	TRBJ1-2	TGTGCCAGCAGTCGAGGACTAACCACAGACGCTGCGGGCTACACCTTC	CASSRGLTTDAAGYTF
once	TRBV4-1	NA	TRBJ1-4	TGCGCCAGCAGCCAAGAAAACACACCTAATGAAAAACTGTTTTTT	CASSQENTPNEKLFF
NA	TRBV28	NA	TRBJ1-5	TGTGCCAGCAGTTTAAAACCTAGCAATCAGCCCCAGCATTTT	CASSLKPSNQPQHF
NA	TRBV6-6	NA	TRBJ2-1	TGTGCCAGCAGTTACTCGATGCATGAGCAGTTCTTC	CASSYSMHEQFF
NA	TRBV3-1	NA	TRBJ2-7	TGTGCCAGCAGCCAAGATCTGACAAGGAGCTACGAGCAGTACTTC	CASSQDLTRSYEQYF
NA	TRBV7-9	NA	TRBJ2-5	TGTGCCAGCAGTTACCGGGACGGATACCCCCCGACGAGGGGGGAGACCCAGTACTTC	CASSYRDGYPPTRGETQYF
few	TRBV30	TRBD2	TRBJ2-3	TGTGCCTGGAGTAGGAGCGGGGGGACAGATACGCAGTATTTT	CAWSRSGGTDTQYF
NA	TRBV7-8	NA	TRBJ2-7	TGTGCCAGCAGCTTAGCGCTAGAGGGGAGACAGTCGGGTATCTACGAGCAGTACTTC	CASSLALEGRQSGIYEQYF